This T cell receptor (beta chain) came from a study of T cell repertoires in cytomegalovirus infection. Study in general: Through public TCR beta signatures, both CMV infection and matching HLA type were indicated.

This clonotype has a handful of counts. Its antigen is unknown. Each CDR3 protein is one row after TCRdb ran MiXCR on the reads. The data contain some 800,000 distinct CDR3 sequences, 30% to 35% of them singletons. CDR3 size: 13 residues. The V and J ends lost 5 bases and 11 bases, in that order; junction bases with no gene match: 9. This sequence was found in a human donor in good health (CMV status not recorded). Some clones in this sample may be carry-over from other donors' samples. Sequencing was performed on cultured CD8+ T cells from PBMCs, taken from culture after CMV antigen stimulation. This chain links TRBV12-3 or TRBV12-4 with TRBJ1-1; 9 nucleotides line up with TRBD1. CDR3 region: CASSPSTGGDAFF. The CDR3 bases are TGTGCCAGCAGTCCGTCAACAGGGGGCGACGCTTTCTTT.